This is a list of T cell receptor beta chains from one sample in a study of control samples from healthy donors and cancer patients. Using immunoSEQ multiplex PCR, the repertoire was profiled, and TCRdb retains in-frame clones only, with some absent. Of 130,000 to 150,000 clones listed, 75% to 90% are singletons. Sequences were obtained from blood. These receptors all stem from a woman in her thirties in good health. Each CDR3 is given with its conserved first and last residue. The D gene is left open where the match is weak. For some rows the clone size is stated as once, few or many, or as a class when expanded; others skip it.

j_call v_call clone_size d_call cdr3_aa cdr3_nt
TRBJ2-2 TRBV5-1 NA TRBD1 CASSIGRTGGTGELFF TGCGCCAGCAGCATAGGAAGGACAGGTGGAACCGGGGAGCTGTTTTTT
TRBJ2-2 TRBV6-1 NA NA CASSEVENTGELFF TGTGCCAGCAGTGAAGTCGAGAACACCGGGGAGCTGTTTTTT
TRBJ2-2 TRBV25-1 NA NA CASSEVLQGYPFTGELFF TGTGCCAGCAGTGAGGTGCTTCAGGGTTACCCCTTCACCGGGGAGCTGTTTTTT
TRBJ1-1 TRBV5-1 NA NA CASSLGDEVESEAFF TGCGCCAGCAGCTTGGGAGATGAGGTGGAGTCTGAAGCTTTCTTT
TRBJ1-4 TRBV2 NA NA CASSENPGRRFELFF TGTGCCAGCAGTGAGAACCCGGGACGGCGTTTCGAACTGTTTTTT
TRBJ2-4 TRBV28 few NA CASQDNLAKNIQYF TGTGCCAGCCAGGACAATCTAGCCAAAAACATTCAGTACTTC
TRBJ1-4 TRBV3-1/TRBV3-2 NA TRBD1 CASRGGTVGNEKLFF TGTGCCAGCAGAGGCGGGACAGTAGGTAATGAAAAACTGTTTTTT
TRBJ1-3 TRBV29-1 NA NA CSGRLAGGDTIYF TGCAGCGGGCGACTAGCGGGAGGAGACACCATATATTTT
TRBJ1-4 TRBV6-6 NA NA CASSYSGKGEKLFF TGTGCCAGCAGTTACTCGGGGAAGGGGGAAAAACTGTTTTTT
TRBJ2-7 TRBV15 NA TRBD2 CATSRVIAGTYEQYF TGTGCCACCAGCAGAGTAATAGCGGGAACCTACGAGCAGTACTTC
TRBJ2-1 TRBV7-9 NA NA CASSAWTLTYNEQFF TGTGCCAGCAGCGCCTGGACCCTTACCTACAATGAGCAGTTCTTC
TRBJ2-7 TRBV6-5 NA NA CASSSLDWNSYEQYF TGTGCCAGCAGTTCCCTCGACTGGAACTCCTACGAGCAGTACTTC
TRBJ2-3 TRBV6-2/TRBV6-3 NA NA CASSLTLVGGTDTQYF TGTGCCAGCAGCCTCACCCTAGTAGGCGGCACAGATACGCAGTATTTT
TRBJ2-1 TRBV5-4 NA TRBD2 CASSLYGGRLEQFF TGTGCCAGCAGCTTGTACGGGGGGAGGCTTGAGCAGTTCTTC
TRBJ1-2 TRBV5-8 NA NA CASSSPGF TGTGCCAGCAGCTCCCCCGGGTTC
TRBJ2-7 TRBV27 NA TRBD1 CASSRQGYEQYF TGTGCCAGCAGTCGACAGGGTTACGAGCAGTACTTC
TRBJ2-1 TRBV3-1/TRBV3-2 NA TRBD2 CASSQTSGSRNEQFF TGTGCCAGCAGCCAGACTAGCGGGAGTCGCAATGAGCAGTTCTTC
TRBJ1-2 TRBV28 once NA CASSLTLGGYTF TGTGCCAGCAGCTTGACTTTAGGAGGCTACACCTTC
TRBJ2-1 TRBV10-1 NA NA CASSEVGLAYNEQFF TGCGCCAGCAGTGAGGTCGGGTTAGCCTACAATGAGCAGTTCTTC
TRBJ1-5 TRBV18 once NA CASSPQTENQPQHF TGTGCCAGCTCACCACAGACAGAAAATCAGCCCCAGCATTTT
TRBJ2-2 TRBV11-2 NA NA CASSPPSGELFF TGTGCCAGCAGCCCCCCATCCGGGGAGCTGTTTTTT
TRBJ2-3 TRBV19 once TRBD2 CASSPGTSGSTDTQYF TGTGCCAGTAGTCCCGGGACTAGCGGAAGCACAGATACGCAGTATTTT
TRBJ1-4 TRBV15 NA TRBD1 CATSRSGPRGLGSEKLFF TGTGCCACCAGCAGATCAGGCCCTAGGGGGCTGGGTAGTGAAAAACTGTTTTTT